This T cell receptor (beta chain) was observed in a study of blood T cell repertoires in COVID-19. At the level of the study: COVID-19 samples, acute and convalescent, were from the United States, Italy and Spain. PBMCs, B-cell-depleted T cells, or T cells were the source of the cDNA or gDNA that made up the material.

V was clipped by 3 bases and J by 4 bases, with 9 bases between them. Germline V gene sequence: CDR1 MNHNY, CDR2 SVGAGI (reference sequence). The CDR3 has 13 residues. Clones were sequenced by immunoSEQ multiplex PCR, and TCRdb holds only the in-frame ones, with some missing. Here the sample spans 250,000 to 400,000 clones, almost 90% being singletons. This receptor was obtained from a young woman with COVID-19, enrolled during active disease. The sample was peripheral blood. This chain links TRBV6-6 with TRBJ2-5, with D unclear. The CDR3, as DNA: TGTGCCAGCAGTTATCCGTCGAGAGAGACCCAGTACTTC. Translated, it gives CASSYPSRETQYF.